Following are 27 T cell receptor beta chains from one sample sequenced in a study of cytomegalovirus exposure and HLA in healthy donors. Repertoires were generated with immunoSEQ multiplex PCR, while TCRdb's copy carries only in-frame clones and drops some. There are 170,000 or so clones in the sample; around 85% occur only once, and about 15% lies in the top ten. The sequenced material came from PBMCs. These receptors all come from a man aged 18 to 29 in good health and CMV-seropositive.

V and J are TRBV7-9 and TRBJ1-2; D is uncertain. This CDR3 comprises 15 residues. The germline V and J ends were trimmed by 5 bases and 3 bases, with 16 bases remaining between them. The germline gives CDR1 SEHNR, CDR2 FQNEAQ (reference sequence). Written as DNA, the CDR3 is TGTGCCAGCAGCCCCTCCGGGGTCCCCGACTATGGCTACACCTTC. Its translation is CASSPSGVPDYGYTF.

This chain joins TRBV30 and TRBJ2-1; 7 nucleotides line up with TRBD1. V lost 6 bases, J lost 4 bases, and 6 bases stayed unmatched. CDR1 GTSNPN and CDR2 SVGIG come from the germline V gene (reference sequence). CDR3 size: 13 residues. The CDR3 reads CACKTGAYNEQFF. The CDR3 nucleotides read TGTGCCTGTAAAACAGGGGCATACAATGAGCAGTTCTTC.

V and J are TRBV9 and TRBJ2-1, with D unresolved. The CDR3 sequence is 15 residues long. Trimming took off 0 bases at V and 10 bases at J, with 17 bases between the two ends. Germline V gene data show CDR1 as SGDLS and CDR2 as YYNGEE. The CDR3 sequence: CASSVDRTPLREQFF. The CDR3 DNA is TGTGCCAGCAGCGTAGACCGCACCCCTCTCAGGGAGCAGTTCTTC. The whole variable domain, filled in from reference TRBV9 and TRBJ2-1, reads DSGVTQTPKHLITATGQRVTLRCSPRSGDLSVYWYQQSLDQGLQFLIQYYNGEERAKGNILERFSAQQFPDLHSELNLSSLELGDSALYFCASSVDRTPLREQFFGPGTRLTVL.

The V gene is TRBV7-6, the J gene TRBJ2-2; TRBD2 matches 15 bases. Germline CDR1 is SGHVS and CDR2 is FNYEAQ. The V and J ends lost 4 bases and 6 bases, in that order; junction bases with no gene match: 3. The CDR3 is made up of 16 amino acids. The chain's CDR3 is CASSSGLAGGAGELFF. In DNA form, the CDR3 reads TGTGCCAGCAGCTCGGGACTAGCGGGAGGAGCCGGGGAGCTGTTTTTT.

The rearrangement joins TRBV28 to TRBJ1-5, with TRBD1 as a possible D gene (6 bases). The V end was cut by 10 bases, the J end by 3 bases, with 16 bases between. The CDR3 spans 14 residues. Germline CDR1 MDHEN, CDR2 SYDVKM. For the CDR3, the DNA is TGTGCCACCTCCCTTACAGGGCACAATCAGCCCCAGCATTTT. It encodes CATSLTGHNQPQHF.

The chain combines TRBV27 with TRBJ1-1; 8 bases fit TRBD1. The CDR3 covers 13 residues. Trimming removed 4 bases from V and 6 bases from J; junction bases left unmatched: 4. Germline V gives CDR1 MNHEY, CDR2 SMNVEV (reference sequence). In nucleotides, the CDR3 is TGTGCCAGCAGTTCCTCAGGGGGCTCTGAAGCTTTCTTT. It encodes CASSSSGGSEAFF.

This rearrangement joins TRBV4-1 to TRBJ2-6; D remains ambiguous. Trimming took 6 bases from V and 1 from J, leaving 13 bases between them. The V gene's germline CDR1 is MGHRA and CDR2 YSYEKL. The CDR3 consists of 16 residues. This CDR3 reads CASSLSYTSGANVLTF. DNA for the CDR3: TGCGCCAGCAGTCTCTCTTATACTTCTGGGGCCAACGTCCTGACTTTC.

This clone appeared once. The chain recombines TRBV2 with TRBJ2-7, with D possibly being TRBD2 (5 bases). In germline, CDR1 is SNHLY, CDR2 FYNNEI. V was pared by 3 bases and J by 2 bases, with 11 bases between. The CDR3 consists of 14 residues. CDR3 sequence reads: CASSEGDPPYEQYF. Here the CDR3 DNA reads TGTGCCAGCAGTGAGGGAGATCCCCCCTACGAGCAGTACTTC. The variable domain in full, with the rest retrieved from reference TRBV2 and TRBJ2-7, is EPEVTQTPSHQVTQMGQEVILRCVPISNHLYFYWYRQILGQKVEFLVSFYNNEISEKSEIFDDQFSVERPDGSNFTLKIRSTKLEDSAMYFCASSEGDPPYEQYFGPGTRLTVT.

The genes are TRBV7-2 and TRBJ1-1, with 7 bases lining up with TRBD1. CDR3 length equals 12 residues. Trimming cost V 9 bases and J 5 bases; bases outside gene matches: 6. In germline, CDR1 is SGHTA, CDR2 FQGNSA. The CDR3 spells CASSIQGTEAFF. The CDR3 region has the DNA TGTGCCAGTTCTATACAGGGGACTGAAGCTTTCTTT.

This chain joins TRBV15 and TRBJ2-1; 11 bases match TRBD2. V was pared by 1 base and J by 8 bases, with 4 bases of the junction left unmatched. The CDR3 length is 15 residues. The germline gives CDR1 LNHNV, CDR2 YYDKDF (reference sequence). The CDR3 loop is CATSRVAGGGYEQFF. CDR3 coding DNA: TGTGCCACCAGCAGAGTAGCGGGAGGGGGCTATGAGCAGTTCTTC.

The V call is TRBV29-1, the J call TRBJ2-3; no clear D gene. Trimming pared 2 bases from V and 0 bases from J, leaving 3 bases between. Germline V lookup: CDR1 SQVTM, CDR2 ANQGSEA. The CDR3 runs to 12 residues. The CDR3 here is CSVELSTDTQYF. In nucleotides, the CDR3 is TGCAGCGTTGAACTTAGCACAGATACGCAGTATTTT.

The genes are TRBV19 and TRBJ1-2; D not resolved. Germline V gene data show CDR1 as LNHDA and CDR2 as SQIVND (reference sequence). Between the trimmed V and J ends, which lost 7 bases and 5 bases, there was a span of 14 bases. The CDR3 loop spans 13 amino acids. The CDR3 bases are TGTGCCAGTATAGGCCGTGAGGGTTATGGCTACACCTTC. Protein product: CASIGREGYGYTF.

CDR3 DNA sequence: TGTGCCAGCAGTTTTGGGACAGGGGGGACTGAAGCTTTCTTT. It yields the protein CASSFGTGGTEAFF. The chain links TRBV27 to TRBJ1-1; 11 bases fit TRBD1. This CDR3 region has 14 residues. Trimming removed 3 bases from V and 5 bases from J; junction bases left unmatched: 2. Germline-derived CDR1 and CDR2 are MNHEY and SMNVEV (reference sequence).

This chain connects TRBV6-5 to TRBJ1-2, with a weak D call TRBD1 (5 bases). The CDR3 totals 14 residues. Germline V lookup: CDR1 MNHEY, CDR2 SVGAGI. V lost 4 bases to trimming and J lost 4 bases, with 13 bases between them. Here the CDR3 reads CASSSSGGVYGYTF. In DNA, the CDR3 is TGTGCCAGCAGTTCGTCGGGGGGGGTCTATGGCTACACCTTC.

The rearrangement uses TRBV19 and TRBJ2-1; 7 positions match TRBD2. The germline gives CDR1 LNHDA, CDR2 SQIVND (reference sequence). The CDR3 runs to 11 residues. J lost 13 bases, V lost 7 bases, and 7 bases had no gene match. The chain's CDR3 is CASTAGTIQFF. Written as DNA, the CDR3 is TGTGCCAGTACCGCCGGGACTATACAGTTCTTC.

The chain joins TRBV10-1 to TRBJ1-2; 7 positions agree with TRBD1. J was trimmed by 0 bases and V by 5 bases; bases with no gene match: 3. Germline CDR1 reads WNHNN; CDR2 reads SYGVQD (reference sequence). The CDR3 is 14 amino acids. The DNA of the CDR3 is TGCGCCAGCAGTCCCGGGACAGCTAACTATGGCTACACCTTC. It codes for CASSPGTANYGYTF.

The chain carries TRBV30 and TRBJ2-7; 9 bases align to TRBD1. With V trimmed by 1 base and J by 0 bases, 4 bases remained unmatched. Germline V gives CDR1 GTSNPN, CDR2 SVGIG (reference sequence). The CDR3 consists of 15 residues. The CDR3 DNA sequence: TGTGCCTGGAGTGAGGGGACAGGGTTCTCCTACGAGCAGTACTTC. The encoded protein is CAWSEGTGFSYEQYF.

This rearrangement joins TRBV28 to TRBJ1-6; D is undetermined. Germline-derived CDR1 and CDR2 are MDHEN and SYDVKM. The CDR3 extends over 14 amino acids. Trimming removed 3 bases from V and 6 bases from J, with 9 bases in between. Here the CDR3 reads CASSLRERNSPLHF. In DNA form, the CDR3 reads TGTGCCAGCAGTTTGCGGGAGCGTAATTCACCCCTCCACTTT.

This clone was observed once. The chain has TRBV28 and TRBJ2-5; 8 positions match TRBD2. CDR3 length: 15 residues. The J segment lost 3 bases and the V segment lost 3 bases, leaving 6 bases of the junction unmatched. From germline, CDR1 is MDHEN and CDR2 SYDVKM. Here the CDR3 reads CASSLPDGGEETQYF. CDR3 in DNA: TGTGCCAGCAGTTTGCCTGACGGGGGGGAAGAGACCCAGTACTTC.

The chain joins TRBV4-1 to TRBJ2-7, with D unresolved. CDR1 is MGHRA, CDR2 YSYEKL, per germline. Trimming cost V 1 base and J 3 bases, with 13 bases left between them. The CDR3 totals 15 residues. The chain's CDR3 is CASSQVNTAVYEQYF. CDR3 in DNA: TGCGCCAGCAGCCAAGTAAATACGGCGGTCTACGAGCAGTACTTC.

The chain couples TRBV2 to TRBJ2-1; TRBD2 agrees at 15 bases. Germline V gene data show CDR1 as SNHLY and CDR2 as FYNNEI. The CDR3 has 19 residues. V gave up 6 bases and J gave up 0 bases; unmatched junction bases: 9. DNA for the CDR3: TGTGCCAGCAGCCACTCCGGGACTAGCGGGGGGAGCTCCTACAATGAGCAGTTCTTC. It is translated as CASSHSGTSGGSSYNEQFF.

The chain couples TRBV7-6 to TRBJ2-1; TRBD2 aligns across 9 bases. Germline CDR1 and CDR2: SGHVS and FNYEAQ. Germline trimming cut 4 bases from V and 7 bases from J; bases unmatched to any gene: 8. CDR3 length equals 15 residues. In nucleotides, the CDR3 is TGTGCCAGCAGCTCCATAGCGGGAGCGGGGAATGAGCAGTTCTTC. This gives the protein CASSSIAGAGNEQFF. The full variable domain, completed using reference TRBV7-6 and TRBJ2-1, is GAGVSQSPRYKVTKRGQDVALRCDPISGHVSLYWYRQALGQGPEFLTYFNYEAQQDKSGLPNDRFSAERPEGSISTLTIQRTEQRDSAMYRCASSSIAGAGNEQFFGPGTRLTVL.

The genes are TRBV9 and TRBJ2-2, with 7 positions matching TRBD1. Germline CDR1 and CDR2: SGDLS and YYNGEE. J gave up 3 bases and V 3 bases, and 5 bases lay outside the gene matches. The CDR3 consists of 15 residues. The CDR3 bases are TGTGCCAGCAGCGCAAGGACAGGCGACACCGGGGAGCTGTTTTTT. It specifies CASSARTGDTGELFF. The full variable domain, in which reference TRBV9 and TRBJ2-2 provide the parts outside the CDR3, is DSGVTQTPKHLITATGQRVTLRCSPRSGDLSVYWYQQSLDQGLQFLIQYYNGEERAKGNILERFSAQQFPDLHSELNLSSLELGDSALYFCASSARTGDTGELFFGEGSRLTVL.

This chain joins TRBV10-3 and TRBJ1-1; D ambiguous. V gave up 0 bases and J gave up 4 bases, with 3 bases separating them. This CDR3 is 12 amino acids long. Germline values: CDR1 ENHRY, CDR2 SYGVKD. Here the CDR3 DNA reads TGTGCCATCAGTGAGTCGGCCACTGAAGCTTTCTTT. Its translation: CAISESATEAFF.

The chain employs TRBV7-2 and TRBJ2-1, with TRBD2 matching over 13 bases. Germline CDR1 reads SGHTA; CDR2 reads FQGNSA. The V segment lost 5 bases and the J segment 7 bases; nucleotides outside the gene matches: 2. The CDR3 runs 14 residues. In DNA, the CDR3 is TGTGCCAGCAGCAGGACTAGCGGGAGTAATGAGCAGTTCTTC. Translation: CASSRTSGSNEQFF.

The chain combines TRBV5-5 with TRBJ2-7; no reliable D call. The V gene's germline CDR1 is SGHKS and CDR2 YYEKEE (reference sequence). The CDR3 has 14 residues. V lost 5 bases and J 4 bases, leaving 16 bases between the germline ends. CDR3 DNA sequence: TGTGCCAGCAGGATCGATTACGGTCGTTACGAGCAGTACTTC. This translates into CASRIDYGRYEQYF.

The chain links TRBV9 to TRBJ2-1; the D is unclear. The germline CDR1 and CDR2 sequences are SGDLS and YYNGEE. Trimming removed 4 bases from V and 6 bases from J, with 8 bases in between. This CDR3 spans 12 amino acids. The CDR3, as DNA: TGTGCCAGCAGCTTCCTCTCCAATGAGCAGTTCTTC. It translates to CASSFLSNEQFF.